The source of this TCR beta chain is a study of cytomegalovirus exposure and HLA in healthy donors. With 5 bases removed from V and 7 bases from J, the gap between germline ends came to 8 bases. Germline CDR1 is LNHDA and CDR2 is SQIVND (reference sequence). CDR3 length: 11 amino acids. 60 Vbeta and 13 Jbeta primers were used in PCR. The repertoire was sequenced with immunoSEQ multiplex PCR; TCRdb's copy has only in-frame clones and lacks some. The sample includes about 100,000 clones, 65% to 80% seen only once; the top ten take around 7%. Sample: PBMCs. The chain is built from TRBV19 and TRBJ1-1; D gene uncertain. This TCR derives from a man in his forties in good health and CMV-seropositive. The CDR3 DNA is TGTGCCAGTAGTTCCGGGTTTGAAGCTTTCTTT. Translation gives CASSSGFEAFF.